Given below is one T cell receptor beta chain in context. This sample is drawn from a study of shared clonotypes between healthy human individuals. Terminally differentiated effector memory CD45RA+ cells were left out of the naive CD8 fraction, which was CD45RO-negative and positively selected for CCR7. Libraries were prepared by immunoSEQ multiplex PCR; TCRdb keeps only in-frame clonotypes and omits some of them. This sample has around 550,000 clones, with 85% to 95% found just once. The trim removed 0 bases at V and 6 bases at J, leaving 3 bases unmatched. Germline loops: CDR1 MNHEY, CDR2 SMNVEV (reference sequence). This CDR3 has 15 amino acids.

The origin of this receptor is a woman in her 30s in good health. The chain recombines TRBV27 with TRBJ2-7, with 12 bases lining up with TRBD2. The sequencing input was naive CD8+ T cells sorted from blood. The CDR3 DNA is TGTGCCAGCAGTTTATCGCCACTAGCGGGGGGCGAGCAGTACTTC. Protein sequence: CASSLSPLAGGEQYF.